This T cell receptor beta chain was profiled in a study of shared clonotypes between healthy human individuals. Positively selected for CCR7, the CD45RO-negative cells used as naive CD8 cells excluded terminally differentiated effector memory CD45RA+ cells. The data were produced by immunoSEQ multiplex PCR, yet TCRdb's version contains in-frame clones alone and is incomplete. The data contain about 2.1 million clones, 90% to 95% of them singletons. Germline values: CDR1 MNHNY, CDR2 SVGAGI (reference sequence). CDR3 length: 13 residues. Trimming left V 5 bases short and J 7 bases short, with 15 bases between.

The clonotype originates from a young man in good health. Some clones in this sample may be carry-over from other donors' samples. The rearrangement joins TRBV6-6 to TRBJ2-7; a possible D gene is TRBD2 (5 bases). The sample taken for sequencing was naive CD8+ T cells from PBMCs. DNA for the CDR3: TGTGCCAGCAGTCCAGTTCGGGAAGGGGAGCAGTACTTC. Translation gives CASSPVREGEQYF.